This TCR beta chain was retrieved from a study of blood T cell repertoires in COVID-19. Study context: Sources were T cells, B-cell-depleted T cells, or PBMCs; the material itself was cDNA or gDNA.

The protocol was immunoSEQ multiplex PCR, while the TCRdb copy is restricted to in-frame clones and leaves out a portion. The sample yields just over 300,000 clones, approximately 89% seen once. Trimming took off 4 bases at V and 4 bases at J, with 10 bases between the two ends. This CDR3 spans 13 amino acids. Germline V gene data show CDR1 as SEHNR and CDR2 as FQNEAQ (reference sequence). The receptor was isolated from a woman in her thirties with COVID-19, enrolled during active disease. The material sequenced was peripheral blood. The chain uses TRBV7-9 and TRBJ1-2; D unclear. This CDR3 reads CASSSRTAYGYTF. The CDR3 DNA follows: TGTGCCAGCAGCTCGAGAACAGCCTATGGCTACACCTTC.